This T cell receptor (beta chain) was sequenced for a study of T cells in localized non-small cell lung cancer. The CDR3 loop spans 12 amino acids. The germline CDR1 and CDR2 sequences are SGHVS and FQNEAQ. V gave up 5 bases and J gave up 2 bases, with 7 bases separating them. Study results and caveats: Turning up in adjacent lung were a median roughly 50 of the top 100 tumor clones. Heterogeneity remains possible, as sequencing covered one tumor region only.

For this clone: Antigen unknown.

Sequencing used immunoSEQ multiplex PCR; TCRdb keeps in-frame clones, though not all of them. The repertoire consists of approximately 89,000 clones, with about 78% occurring once and the leading ten covering about 19%. This receptor was identified in a man aged 35 to 69 with stage II squamous cell lung carcinoma. The V and J genes are TRBV7-8 and TRBJ2-7; weak D call: TRBD1 (5 bases). This specimen was PBMCs, taken before any cancer treatment. The CDR3 spells CASSPGTYEQYF. As DNA, the CDR3 is TGTGCCAGCAGCCCAGGGACCTACGAGCAGTACTTC.